These 21 T cell receptor beta chains were sequenced from one sample in a study of blood T cell repertoires in COVID-19. Sequencing used immunoSEQ multiplex PCR; TCRdb keeps in-frame clones, though not all of them. This sample has roughly 280,000 clones, with around 85% found just once. Sequenced sample: peripheral blood. All receptors come from an older woman with acute or convalescent COVID-19.

The chain links TRBV3-1 (or the pseudogene TRBV3-2) to TRBJ1-2, with D perhaps matching TRBD1 (6 bases). The CDR3 covers 13 residues. CDR1 is LGHDT and CDR2 is YNNKEL in the germline V gene (reference sequence). The germline V and J ends were trimmed by 5 bases and 1 base, with 8 bases remaining between them. For the CDR3, the DNA is TGTGCCAGCAGCTACAGGGATAACTATGGCTACACCTTC. It yields the protein CASSYRDNYGYTF.

The chain joins TRBV5-1 to TRBJ2-1, with D perhaps TRBD2 (6 bases). The V end lost 1 base, the J end lost 7 bases, and 15 bases lay between the germline ends. Germline values: CDR1 SGHRS, CDR2 YFSETQ. The CDR3 has 15 amino acids. The CDR3 loop reads CASSLFPRRANEQFF. The CDR3, as DNA: TGCGCCAGCAGCTTGTTCCCACGGAGGGCAAATGAGCAGTTCTTC.

There are a few counts of this clone. This chain connects TRBV4-1 to TRBJ2-5; D perhaps matches TRBD2 (6 bases). V lost 1 base to trimming and J lost 1 base, with 16 bases between them. CDR1 and CDR2 (germline): MGHRA, YSYEKL. The CDR3 is made up of 17 amino acids. CDR3 loop: CASSQAPGTPGQETQYF. The CDR3 DNA reads as TGCGCCAGCAGCCAAGCCCCGGGGACTCCCGGCCAAGAGACCCAGTACTTC.

This clone was detected only once. The genes are TRBV30 and TRBJ1-6, with 7 bases identical to TRBD1. From germline, CDR1 is GTSNPN and CDR2 SVGIG (reference sequence). The CDR3 length is 15 residues. V lost 2 bases, J lost 7 bases, and 8 bases stayed unmatched. The CDR3 protein is CAWSLTGVPNSPLHF. The CDR3 DNA sequence: TGTGCCTGGAGTCTTACAGGGGTCCCAAATTCACCCCTCCACTTT.

This chain uses TRBV6-5 with TRBJ1-3; D gene uncertain. Germline CDR1 MNHEY, CDR2 SVGAGI. V dropped 4 bases and J dropped 4 bases, with 14 bases sitting between them. This CDR3 has 15 residues. CDR3 sequence: CASSLDDPGGNTIYF. CDR3 nucleotide sequence: TGTGCCAGCAGTTTGGACGACCCGGGGGGAAACACCATATATTTT.

The chain links TRBV4-1 to TRBJ2-5, with a weak D call TRBD2 (5 bases). Deletions cut 4 bases from V and 4 bases from J, with 19 bases between. The CDR3 length is 16 residues. In germline, CDR1 is MGHRA, CDR2 YSYEKL. CDR3 nucleotides: TGCGCCAGCAGCCCAAGCTTTTTGGTGACTACAGAGACCCAGTACTTC. Translating it yields CASSPSFLVTTETQYF.

The chain employs TRBV5-1 and TRBJ2-5, with 7 bases that match TRBD2. Losses at the gene ends were 3 bases for V and 0 bases for J; bases not matched to a gene: 14. The CDR3 sequence is 18 residues long. The germline V gene encodes CDR1 SGHRS and CDR2 YFSETQ. The CDR3 coding sequence is TGCGCCAGCAGCTCGACCCGGGACTACGAACCGTACCAAGAGACCCAGTACTTC. This codes for CASSSTRDYEPYQETQYF.

The J gene is TRBJ1-1, the V gene TRBV11-2; a weak D match, TRBD1 (6 bases). V lost 1 base to trimming and J lost 2 bases, with 14 bases between them. The length of the CDR3 is 16 residues. Germline lookup yields CDR1 SGHAT and CDR2 FQNNGV. The chain's CDR3 is CASSLGRWTANTEAFF. The CDR3 DNA sequence: TGTGCCAGCAGCTTAGGCCGGTGGACAGCCAACACTGAAGCTTTCTTT.

This chain uses TRBV19 with TRBJ2-6; weak D call: TRBD1 (5 bases). The CDR3 is 20 residues long. V was clipped by 5 bases and J by 1 base, with 24 bases between them. Germline lookup yields CDR1 LNHDA and CDR2 SQIVND (reference sequence). The CDR3 protein is CASSSPNQGNAPSGANVLTF. The CDR3 coding sequence is TGTGCCAGTAGTTCCCCCAATCAGGGAAATGCACCTTCTGGGGCCAACGTCCTGACTTTC.

This clone was recorded a few times. The chain couples TRBV6-1 to TRBJ1-1; D not certain. The CDR3 sequence is 12 residues long. Per germline, CDR1 MNHNS and CDR2 SASEGT. V lost 2 bases and J lost 5, with 6 bases in between. The CDR3 here is CASSETGTEAFF. CDR3 nucleotides: TGTGCCAGCAGTGAAACGGGAACTGAAGCTTTCTTT.

The rearrangement links TRBV4-1 to TRBJ2-7, with D possibly being TRBD1 (8 bases). The germline V gene has CDR1 MGHRA and CDR2 YSYEKL. The CDR3 is made up of 15 amino acids. Between the trimmed V and J ends, which lost 3 bases and 4 bases, there was a span of 16 bases. The CDR3 region is CASSQSTGEGYEQYF. CDR3 nucleotide sequence: TGCGCCAGCAGCCAGTCGACAGGGGAGGGGTACGAGCAGTACTTC.

The gene calls are TRBV5-1 and TRBJ2-3; TRBD2 is a possible D gene (6 bases). CDR3 size: 14 residues. Germline assignment: CDR1 SGHRS and CDR2 YFSETQ. V was cut by 0 bases and J by 2 bases, with 7 bases left in between. The CDR3 spells CASSLGTITDTQYF. The CDR3 bases are TGCGCCAGCAGCTTGGGGACTATCACAGATACGCAGTATTTT.

The rearrangement joins TRBV27 to TRBJ1-5; 8 bases agree with TRBD1. With V trimmed by 4 bases and J by 2 bases, 13 bases remained unmatched. This CDR3 region has 18 residues. Germline V gene sequence: CDR1 MNHEY, CDR2 SMNVEV (reference sequence). Here the CDR3 DNA reads TGTGCCAGCAGTTCGATACTCGGGACAGGTTTGGGCAATCAGCCCCAGCATTTT. Amino acids: CASSSILGTGLGNQPQHF.

The genes are TRBV19 and TRBJ2-1; 11 bases line up with TRBD1. The CDR3 has 17 amino acids. V lost 8 bases, J lost 6 bases, and 15 bases stayed unmatched. Germline V gene data show CDR1 as LNHDA and CDR2 as SQIVND (reference sequence). CDR3 sequence: CASRTRPGQGGGNEQFF. The DNA of the CDR3 is TGTGCCAGTCGTACCCGACCGGGACAGGGGGGAGGCAATGAGCAGTTCTTC.

The J gene is TRBJ1-2, the V gene TRBV5-5; 8 bases fit TRBD1. V shed 5 bases and J 8 bases; nucleotides not matched to a gene: 8. Germline loops: CDR1 SGHKS, CDR2 YYEKEE (reference sequence). The CDR3 has 13 amino acids. The chain's CDR3 is CASSDGQGRGYTF. For the CDR3, the DNA is TGTGCCAGCAGTGATGGACAGGGACGCGGCTACACCTTC.

The rearrangement joins TRBV19 to TRBJ2-1; TRBD2 matches at 7 bases. CDR1 LNHDA and CDR2 SQIVND come from the germline V gene (reference sequence). V was clipped by 1 base and J by 9 bases; unmatched bases: 3. The CDR3 has 13 amino acids. The CDR3 sequence: CASSIGGLGEQFF. CDR3 DNA: TGTGCCAGTAGTATAGGTGGACTAGGTGAGCAGTTCTTC.

CDR3 in DNA: TGTGCCAGCAAGAGAACAGAGAGTGAGCAGTACTTC. Its protein product is CASKRTESEQYF. J is TRBJ2-7 and V is TRBV2; D remains ambiguous. The CDR3 length is 12 residues. The germline V and J ends were trimmed by 7 bases and 7 bases, with 14 bases remaining between them. Germline CDR1 SNHLY, CDR2 FYNNEI.

CDR3 sequence reads: CASSLTRGYTF. The CDR3 nucleotides read TGTGCCAGCAGCTTAACGAGAGGCTACACCTTC. The gene calls are TRBV7-9 and TRBJ1-2; D gene ambiguous. The V gene's germline CDR1 is SEHNR and CDR2 FQNEAQ (reference sequence). The CDR3 is 11 residues long. Between the trimmed V and J ends, which lost 2 bases and 8 bases, there was a span of 6 bases.

The chain is built from TRBV6-6 and TRBJ1-1; D unclear. The CDR3 contains 15 residues. The V gene lost 2 bases and the J gene lost 0 bases, with 10 bases spanning the gap. Germline values: CDR1 MNHNY, CDR2 SVGAGI (reference sequence). CDR3 residues: CASSYASQMNTEAFF. The CDR3 DNA reads as TGTGCCAGCAGTTACGCTTCACAGATGAACACTGAAGCTTTCTTT.

The gene calls are TRBV5-4 and TRBJ2-1, with 8 bases identical to TRBD1. This CDR3 has 15 residues. Germline V gene sequence: CDR1 SGHNT, CDR2 YYREEE (reference sequence). V dropped 2 bases and J dropped 4; count of bases not matched to a gene: 5. The CDR3 region has the DNA TGTGCCAGCAGCTTAAGTGGACAGGGATACAATGAGCAGTTCTTC. It translates to CASSLSGQGYNEQFF. Based on the CDR3 plus reference TRBV5-4 and TRBJ2-1, the full variable domain is ETGVTQSPTHLIKTRGQQVTLRCSSQSGHNTVSWYQQALGQGPQFIFQYYREEENGRGNFPPRFSGLQFPNYSSELNVNALELDDSALYLCASSLSGQGYNEQFFGPGTRLTVL.

The gene calls are TRBV20-1 and TRBJ1-1; a possible D gene is TRBD1 (6 bases). The germline V and J ends were trimmed by 3 bases and 1 base, with 9 bases remaining between them. The germline V gene has CDR1 DFQATT and CDR2 SNEGSKA (reference sequence). The length of the CDR3 is 13 residues. The CDR3: CSASGGWNTEAFF. CDR3 bases: TGCAGTGCTAGTGGGGGCTGGAACACTGAAGCTTTCTTT.